The clone carrying this T cell receptor (beta chain) was observed a single time. PCR involved 60 Vbeta and 13 Jbeta primers. Assay: immunoSEQ multiplex PCR; the TCRdb copy retains only in-frame clones and omits some. The repertoire consists of approximately 69,000 clones, with about 70% occurring once and the leading ten covering about 3.3%. The sample comes from a study of cytomegalovirus exposure and HLA in healthy donors. CDR3 length: 13 amino acids. The germline V and J ends were trimmed by 5 bases and 2 bases, with 9 bases remaining between them. Germline CDR1 is SGHAT and CDR2 is FQDESV (reference sequence).

The chain is built from TRBV11-1 and TRBJ1-2, with D possibly matching TRBD1 (5 bases). This TCR was recovered from a man aged 18 to 30 in good health and CMV-seronegative. The sequencing input was PBMCs. CDR3 sequence (DNA): TGTGCCAGCAGCAGGGGTAGGAACTATGGCTACACCTTC. Translated: CASSRGRNYGYTF.